Listed here are 12 T cell receptor beta chains from one sample, sequenced in a study of T cells in Graves' hyperthyroidism and ophthalmopathy. Amplified TCR beta CDR3 regions derived from RNA transcripts. HTBI primers were used for first-round RT-PCR of the TCR CDR3. Each CDR3 protein is one row after TCRdb ran MiXCR on the multiplex PCR reads. The table has around 700,000 distinct CDR3 sequences, roughly a sixth seen once. The specimen sequenced was blood. These receptors came from a woman aged 45 to 65 with Graves' hyperthyroidism that later progressed to Graves' ophthalmopathy.

The J gene is TRBJ2-5, the V gene TRBV5-1; the match to TRBD2 covers 8 bases. The germline V gene encodes CDR1 SGHRS and CDR2 YFSETQ. V was clipped by 0 bases and J by 3 bases; unmatched bases: 7. The CDR3 is 16 residues long. CDR3 loop: CASSLVVSGVEETQYF. The CDR3 DNA reads as TGCGCCAGCAGCTTGGTTGTTAGCGGGGTGGAAGAGACCCAGTACTTC.

The genes are TRBV20-1 and TRBJ2-5, with 7 bases lining up with TRBD2. Looked up from germline, CDR1 is DFQATT and CDR2 is SNEGSKA (reference sequence). The CDR3 has 13 amino acids. The J segment lost 3 bases and the V segment lost 3 bases, leaving 4 bases of the junction unmatched. CDR3: CSARRAGKETQYF. The CDR3 DNA is TGCAGTGCTAGGAGAGCGGGGAAAGAGACCCAGTACTTC.

This clonotype was seen many times. CDR3 sequence (DNA): TGTGCCAGCCTCAAAACAGGGGCTAGCTCCTACGAGCAGTACTTC. It specifies CASLKTGASSYEQYF. V usage is TRBV12-3 or TRBV12-4 and J usage is TRBJ2-7; 7 bases align to TRBD1. V was clipped by 8 bases and J by 0 bases; unmatched bases: 10. The CDR3 spans 15 residues.

The chain joins TRBV9 to TRBJ2-1; 7 nucleotides match TRBD1. Germline assignment: CDR1 SGDLS and CDR2 YYNGEE. The CDR3 runs to 14 residues. The J segment lost 5 bases and the V segment lost 7 bases, leaving 9 bases of the junction unmatched. The CDR3: CASQSGTVDNEQFF. As DNA, the CDR3 is TGTGCCAGCCAATCCGGGACAGTTGACAATGAGCAGTTCTTC.

J is TRBJ1-5 and V is TRBV10-3; D is ambiguous. This CDR3 region has 14 residues. Trimming cost V 6 bases and J 2 bases, with 11 bases left between them. Per the germline V gene, CDR1 is ENHRY and CDR2 is SYGVKD. CDR3 amino acids: CAISDSERNQPQHF. DNA for the CDR3: TGTGCCATCAGCGATTCGGAGCGCAATCAGCCCCAGCATTTT.

This clonotype was observed a handful of times. The rearrangement links TRBV30 to TRBJ1-2; maybe TRBD1 (5 bases). The germline V gene encodes CDR1 GTSNPN and CDR2 SVGIG (reference sequence). The germline V and J ends were trimmed by 5 bases and 5 bases, with 18 bases remaining between them. The CDR3 sequence is 14 residues long. CDR3 sequence (DNA): TGTGCCTGGGTGCCCCGGGGCCGAATATATGGCTACACCTTC. This encodes CAWVPRGRIYGYTF.

This clonotype was counted at least ten times. The chain has TRBV4-1 and TRBJ1-1; 11 bases line up with TRBD1. Germline CDR1 reads MGHRA; CDR2 reads YSYEKL. J lost 4 bases, V lost 3 bases, and 1 base had no gene match. CDR3 length: 14 residues. Here the CDR3 DNA reads TGCGCCAGCAGCCACGGACAGGGGGCCACTGAAGCTTTCTTT. Translating gives CASSHGQGATEAFF.

This clonotype was seen many times. The CDR3 here is CSARLAAHIEQFF. The CDR3 DNA reads TGCAGTGCTAGGCTGGCGGCGCACATTGAGCAGTTCTTC. The chain carries TRBV20-1 and TRBJ2-1; D remains ambiguous. The V gene lost 3 bases and the J gene lost 9 bases, with 15 bases spanning the gap. The CDR3 sequence is 13 residues long. The germline V gene has CDR1 DFQATT and CDR2 SNEGSKA (reference sequence).

The chain combines TRBV30 with TRBJ2-2; 8 bases map to TRBD1. This CDR3 has 15 residues. Germline V gene lookup returns CDR1 GTSNPN and CDR2 SVGIG (reference sequence). Trimming at V came to 3 bases and at J to 1 base, leaving 4 bases not matched to a gene. The CDR3 spells CAWRGDRRNTGELFF. The CDR3 nucleotides read TGTGCCTGGAGGGGGGACAGGAGGAACACCGGGGAGCTGTTTTTT.

The chain uses TRBV5-6 and TRBJ1-6; 7 positions agree with TRBD1. The CDR3 has 15 amino acids. J gave up 8 bases and V 4 bases, and 9 bases lay outside the gene matches. The germline V gene has CDR1 SGHDT and CDR2 YYEEEE. CDR3 residues: CASSRDSSLYSPLHF. CDR3 nucleotides: TGTGCCAGCAGCCGGGACAGCTCCCTTTATTCACCCCTCCACTTT.

This chain connects TRBV30 to TRBJ2-5, with a possible D match to TRBD2 (6 bases). V was pared by 3 bases and J by 6 bases, with 14 bases between. The CDR3 runs 13 residues. Germline V gene sequence: CDR1 GTSNPN, CDR2 SVGIG (reference sequence). The CDR3 region is CAWRGLFRKTQYF. The CDR3 DNA sequence: TGTGCCTGGAGGGGACTCTTCCGAAAGACCCAGTACTTC.

This clonotype was observed at least ten times. This rearrangement joins TRBV3-1 to TRBJ2-3, with 9 bases fitting TRBD2. V trimming: 6 bases; J trimming: 0 bases; junction bases outside the gene matches: 4. CDR1 is LGHDT and CDR2 is YNNKEL in the germline V gene (reference sequence). The length of the CDR3 is 15 residues. The CDR3: CASRPGTSSTDTQYF. CDR3 bases: TGTGCCAGCAGACCCGGGACTAGCAGCACAGATACGCAGTATTTT.